This T cell receptor beta chain was observed in a study of blood T cell repertoires in COVID-19. About the study: Some COVID-19 samples were acute and others convalescent; all came from the United States, Italy and Spain. Sources were T cells, B-cell-depleted T cells, or PBMCs; the material itself was cDNA or gDNA.

There are 15 residues in the CDR3. Trimming shortened V by 4 bases and J by 2 bases, and 13 bases separated the two germline ends. CDR1 SGHDT and CDR2 YYEEEE come from the germline V gene. Assay: immunoSEQ multiplex PCR; the TCRdb copy retains only in-frame clones and omits some. This table holds 150,000 to 200,000 clones, roughly 84% found once. The source is a woman in her fifties or sixties with acute or convalescent COVID-19. Sequenced: peripheral blood. The genes are TRBV5-6 and TRBJ1-3, with D maybe TRBD1 (5 bases). This CDR3 is CASSPGGEPGNTIYF. For the CDR3, the DNA is TGTGCCAGCAGCCCCGGGGGGGAACCTGGAAACACCATATATTTT.